This T cell receptor beta chain was found in a study of shared clonotypes between healthy human individuals. The overall study: The cohort comprised a couple of women and a few men. Their ages spanned 18 to 49 years. Study-wide findings and caveats: Sequencing depth was predicted to influence how clonotypes are shared among donors. A handful of donors showed sharing of around 5.3% of naive CD4 clonotypes.

Deep was the level at which the assay was run. The assay was immunoSEQ multiplex PCR, and TCRdb's table has in-frame clones only and misses some. Of around 700,000 clones in the sample, less than 80% were seen once. Remarks on this clone: The antigen remains unidentified.

Trimming removed 4 bases at V and 5 bases at J, with 18 bases between. CDR3 length equals 15 residues. Germline V gene data show CDR1 as SGHRS and CDR2 as YFSETQ. The receptor comes from a woman in her twenties or thirties in good health. The chain carries TRBV5-1 and TRBJ1-1, with D possibly being TRBD1 (5 bases). What was sequenced was memory CD4+ T cells sorted from blood. Regarding subset: CD45RA-negative fraction. CDR3 sequence reads: CASSEGYEGGTEAFF. The CDR3 nucleotides are TGCGCCAGCAGCGAGGGGTATGAGGGCGGGACTGAAGCTTTCTTT.